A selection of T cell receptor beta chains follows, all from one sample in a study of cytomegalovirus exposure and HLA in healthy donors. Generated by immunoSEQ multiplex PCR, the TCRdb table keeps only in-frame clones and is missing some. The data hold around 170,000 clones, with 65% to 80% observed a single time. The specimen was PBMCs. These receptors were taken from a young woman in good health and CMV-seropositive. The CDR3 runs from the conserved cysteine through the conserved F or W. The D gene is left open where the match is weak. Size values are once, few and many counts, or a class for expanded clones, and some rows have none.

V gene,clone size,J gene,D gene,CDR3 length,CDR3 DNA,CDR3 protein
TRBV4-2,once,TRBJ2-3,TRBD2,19,TGTGCCAGCAGCCCCCTGGGTGGGACTAGCGGGGACCTCACAGATACGCAGTATTTT,CASSPLGGTSGDLTDTQYF
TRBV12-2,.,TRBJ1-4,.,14,TGTGCAAGTCGCTGGGGGACAGGGGTGGAAAAACTGTTTTTT,CASRWGTGVEKLFF
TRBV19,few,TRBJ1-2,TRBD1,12,TGTGCCAGCAGAGGACAGGGACATGGCTACACCTTC,CASRGQGHGYTF
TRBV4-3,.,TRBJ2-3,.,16,TGCGCCAGCAGCCAAGCCCAGGGGCGGAACACAGATACGCAGTATTTT,CASSQAQGRNTDTQYF
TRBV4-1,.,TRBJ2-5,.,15,TGCGCCAGCAGCCAAGGAAGTTCGGGGGGCGTGACCCAGTACTTC,CASSQGSSGGVTQYF
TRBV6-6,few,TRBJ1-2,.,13,TGTGCCAGCAGTTACTCCCCCGAGTATGGCTACACCTTC,CASSYSPEYGYTF
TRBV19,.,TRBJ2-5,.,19,TGTGCCAGTAGTGAGTCGAATTCCACAGGGTGGTTTTACGGAGAGACCCAGTACTTC,CASSESNSTGWFYGETQYF
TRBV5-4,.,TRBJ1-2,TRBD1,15,TGTGCCAGCAGCTTCGGGGACAGGGAAAACTATGGCTACACCTTC,CASSFGDRENYGYTF
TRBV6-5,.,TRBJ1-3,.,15,TGTGCCAGCAGTTATTCCGGGAGAGGAGGAAACACCATATATTTT,CASSYSGRGGNTIYF
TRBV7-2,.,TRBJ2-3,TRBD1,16,TGTGCCAGCAGTTTTACCGGGACAGCAAACACAGATACGCAGTATTTT,CASSFTGTANTDTQYF
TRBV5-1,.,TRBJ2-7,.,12,TGCGCCAGCAGCTTGGACGGTTACGAGCAGTACTTC,CASSLDGYEQYF
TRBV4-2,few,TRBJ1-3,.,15,TGTGCCAGCAGCCAACCAGGCACCTCCGGAAACACCATATATTTT,CASSQPGTSGNTIYF
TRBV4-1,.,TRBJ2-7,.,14,TGCGCCAGCAGCCAAGTAAGACGGGGGTTCGAGCAGTACTTC,CASSQVRRGFEQYF
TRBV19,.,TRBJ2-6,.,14,TGTGCCAGTAGTCTCTTATATGGGGCCAACGTCCTGACTTTC,CASSLLYGANVLTF
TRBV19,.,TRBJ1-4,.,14,TGTGCCAGTATACAGGGCGGATCAAATGAAAAACTGTTTTTT,CASIQGGSNEKLFF
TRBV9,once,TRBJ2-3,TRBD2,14,TGTGCCAGCGGGACTAGCTCTAGCACAGATACGCAGTATTTT,CASGTSSSTDTQYF
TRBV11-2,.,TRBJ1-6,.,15,TGTGCCAGCAGCTTAGACGGAGCATCTAATTCACCCCTCCACTTT,CASSLDGASNSPLHF
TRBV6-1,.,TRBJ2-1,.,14,TGTGCCAGCAGTGAAGATCACGGGTACTCGGAGCAGTTCTTC,CASSEDHGYSEQFF
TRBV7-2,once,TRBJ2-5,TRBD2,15,TGTGCCAGCAGCTTAATAGCGGGGGGAGAAGAGACCCAGTACTTC,CASSLIAGGEETQYF
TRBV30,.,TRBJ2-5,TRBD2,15,TGTGCCTGGAGTGTCCAGCGGGGGGCCCAAGAGACCCAGTACTTC,CAWSVQRGAQETQYF
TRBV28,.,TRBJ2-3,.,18,TGTGCCAGCAGTTCTACCAATGGGGGGGCAGCTAGCACAGATACGCAGTATTTT,CASSSTNGGAASTDTQYF
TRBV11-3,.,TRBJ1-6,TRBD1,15,TGTGCCAGCAGCCAGGGACAGGGGCCCAATTCACCCCTCCACTTT,CASSQGQGPNSPLHF
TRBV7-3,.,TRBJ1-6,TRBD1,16,TGTGCCAGCAGCAATTCGCCGGGGACAGCGTTTGCAAGCCTCCACTTT,CASSNSPGTAFASLHF
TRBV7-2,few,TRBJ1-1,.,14,TGTGCCAGCAGCCCTGGGCCGATGAACACTGAAGCTTTCTTT,CASSPGPMNTEAFF
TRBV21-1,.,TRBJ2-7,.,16,TGTGCCAGCAGCAAAAGGAGGCAGGCTGCCTCCTACGAGCAGTACTTC,CASSKRRQAASYEQYF
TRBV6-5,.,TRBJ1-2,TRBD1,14,TGTGCCAGCAGTTACACGGGACAGATCTATGGCTACACCTTC,CASSYTGQIYGYTF
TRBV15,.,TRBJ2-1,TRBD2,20,TGTGCCACCAGCAGAGATCTAGGCCGCATAGCGGGGGATCTCTACAATGAGCAGTTCTTC,CATSRDLGRIAGDLYNEQFF